The 11 T cell receptor beta chains reported below all come from one sample, sequenced in a study of T cell changes during pregnancy in multiple sclerosis. The table came from immunoSEQ multiplex PCR; TCRdb's copy has only in-frame clones and leaves some out. This repertoire shows tens of thousands of clones, around 90% found once; its top ten account for approximately 0.61%. The source was CD4+ T cells from peripheral blood mononuclear cells, collected after pregnancy. All receptors come from a female donor in good health, enrolled as a control in a pregnancy study.

The gene calls are TRBV9 and TRBJ2-5, with 8 bases lining up with TRBD2. The CDR3 runs 14 residues. Germline V lookup: CDR1 SGDLS, CDR2 YYNGEE. Trimming cost V 3 bases and J 1 base; bases outside gene matches: 2. The CDR3 coding sequence is TGTGCCAGCAGCGGCGGACTAGCCCAAGAGACCCAGTACTTC. Amino acids: CASSGGLAQETQYF.

The rearrangement uses TRBV2 and TRBJ1-1; tentative D call: TRBD1 (6 bases). Germline CDR1 reads SNHLY; CDR2 reads FYNNEI. The CDR3 totals 16 residues. The V gene lost 6 bases and the J gene lost 6 bases, with 23 bases spanning the gap. The CDR3 loop reads CASRVKRELWGPEAFF. The CDR3 DNA reads TGTGCCAGCAGGGTGAAGAGGGAACTCTGGGGGCCTGAAGCTTTCTTT.

The V gene is TRBV28, the J gene TRBJ1-6; D may be TRBD1 (6 bases). This CDR3 is 15 amino acids long. Trimming left V 2 bases short and J 9 bases short, with 14 bases between. CDR1 and CDR2 from the germline V gene are MDHEN and SYDVKM. CDR3: CASSLARGRISPLHF. The DNA for the CDR3 is TGTGCCAGCAGTTTAGCCAGGGGTAGAATTTCACCCCTCCACTTT.

This chain connects TRBV7-3 to TRBJ2-3; TRBD2 agrees at 8 bases. The V gene end was trimmed by 5 bases and the J gene end by 0 bases; junction bases not matched to a gene: 4. The CDR3 runs to 15 residues. Germline CDR1 reads SGHTA; CDR2 reads FQGTGA. CDR3 DNA: TGTGCCAGCAGCCCGGGGGGGCTTAGCACAGATACGCAGTATTTT. Residues: CASSPGGLSTDTQYF.

CDR3 in DNA: TGTGCTAGTGCGAGGGACACCGGGGAGCTGTTTTTT. As protein: CASARDTGELFF. This sequence joins TRBV12-5 and TRBJ2-2; maybe TRBD2 (5 bases). Germline CDR1 and CDR2: LGHNT and FRNRAP. V lost 7 bases and J lost 3, with 6 bases in between. The CDR3 is made up of 12 amino acids. The full variable domain, with the rest looked up from reference TRBV12-5 and TRBJ2-2, is DARVTQTPRHKVTEMGQEVTMRCQPILGHNTVFWYRQTMMQGLELLAYFRNRAPLDDSGMPKDRFSAEMPDATLATLKIQPSEPRDSAVYFCASARDTGELFFGEGSRLTVL.

The chain employs TRBV5-4 and TRBJ2-2; 13 nucleotides match TRBD2. This CDR3 comprises 17 residues. V lost 5 bases, J lost 8 bases, and 12 bases stayed unmatched. CDR1 is SGHNT, CDR2 YYREEE, per germline (reference sequence). The CDR3 protein is CASSDGLAGVPTGELFF. DNA of the CDR3: TGTGCCAGCAGTGATGGACTAGCGGGGGTACCCACGGGGGAGCTGTTTTTT.

This chain joins TRBV5-1 and TRBJ1-1; weak D call: TRBD1 (5 bases). The CDR3 spans 13 residues. The germline V gene encodes CDR1 SGHRS and CDR2 YFSETQ. V lost 3 bases to trimming and J lost 3 bases, with 9 bases between them. In DNA, the CDR3 is TGCGCCAGCAGCTCTGACAGTTACACTGAAGCTTTCTTT. Residues: CASSSDSYTEAFF. The full variable domain, rest sourced from reference TRBV5-1 and TRBJ1-1, is KAGVTQTPRYLIKTRGQQVTLSCSPISGHRSVSWYQQTPGQGLQFLFEYFSETQRNKGNFPGRFSGRQFSNSRSEMNVSTLELGDSALYLCASSSDSYTEAFFGQGTRLTVV.

This clone has just one count. J is TRBJ2-5 and V is TRBV5-5, with TRBD2 identical over 9 bases. Germline-derived CDR1 and CDR2 are SGHKS and YYEKEE (reference sequence). J gave up 1 base and V 0 bases, and 4 bases lay outside the gene matches. This CDR3 comprises 16 residues. CDR3 sequence reads: CASSLDSGRFQETQYF. DNA of the CDR3: TGTGCCAGCAGCTTGGATAGCGGGAGATTCCAAGAGACCCAGTACTTC.

The chain employs TRBV5-4 and TRBJ1-5; D may be TRBD1 (6 bases). Trimming cost V 3 bases and J 0 bases, with 7 bases left between them. The germline CDR1 and CDR2 sequences are SGHNT and YYREEE (reference sequence). This CDR3 has 14 amino acids. CDR3 sequence (DNA): TGTGCCAGCAGCTCACAGGGTAGCAATCAGCCCCAGCATTTT. The encoded protein is CASSSQGSNQPQHF.

The V gene is TRBV29-1, the J gene TRBJ2-2, with TRBD2 identical over 9 bases. The length of the CDR3 is 14 residues. V lost 8 bases to trimming and J lost 5 bases; unmatched junction nucleotides: 9. CDR1 is SQVTM, CDR2 ANQGSEA, per germline. Written as DNA, the CDR3 is TGCAGCATTCAACCGGGACTAGCAACCGGGGAGCTGTTTTTT. It specifies CSIQPGLATGELFF.

The DNA for the CDR3 is TGTGCCAGCGGCAAACTAGCTACGAGCAATGAGCAGTTCTTC. Amino acid sequence: CASGKLATSNEQFF. This chain links TRBV6-1 with TRBJ2-1; possible D gene TRBD2, 6 bases. V was cut by 8 bases and J by 6 bases, with 17 bases left in between. Germline CDR1 MNHNS, CDR2 SASEGT. The CDR3 has 14 residues.